The following is a T cell receptor beta chain sequence with its context. Its antigen is unknown. Some clones are missing from TCRdb's copy, which holds only in-frame ones; the method was immunoSEQ multiplex PCR. The sample contains approximately 70,000 clones, 88% of which appear only once. This sample was included in a study of OX40 agonist ivuxolimab in advanced cancers. For the study at large: Patients achieving partial responses numbered three: one hepatocellular carcinoma case and two cutaneous melanoma cases. Broader study findings: Doses of 0.1 to 3.0 mg/kg were accompanied by clonal expansion of CD4+ and CD8+ blood T cells by week 6.

The CDR3 is 13 residues long. Germline V gene lookup returns CDR1 SGHAT and CDR2 FQNNGV. Trimming took 2 bases from V and 5 from J, leaving 8 bases between them. The V and J genes are TRBV11-2 and TRBJ2-3; the D is unclear. The sample here was CD4+ or CD8+ T cells sorted from blood, taken in a trial of the OX40 agonist ivuxolimab. This clonotype originated in an adult with an advanced solid tumor such as melanoma, head and neck, liver or kidney cancer. In DNA form, the CDR3 reads TGTGCCAGCAGCTTAAATCGCGAAGATACGCAGTATTTT. Translating it yields CASSLNREDTQYF.